The sequence of this T cell receptor (beta chain) was determined in a study of neoadjuvant anti-PD-1 for oral cavity cancer. Broader study findings: Pretreatment Treg/Th17 ratio correlated inversely with post-treatment tumor clonality.

With regard to this clone: Its target is not known.

The time point was: after neoadjuvant nivolumab, at surgical resection. Blood cells were analyzed directly, without culture or expansion. Germline CDR1 and CDR2: SSHAT and FNYEAQ (reference sequence). This CDR3 is built from 15 residues. J lost 3 bases, V lost 4 bases, and 6 bases had no gene match. Profiled with immunoSEQ multiplex PCR; TCRdb holds only in-frame clones, not every one. This repertoire shows more than 13,000 clones, roughly four fifths found once; its top ten account for approximately 2.3%. The rearrangement uses TRBV7-7 and TRBJ2-1; 7 nucleotides match TRBD2. This TCR was recovered from a person aged 40-85 years with oral cavity squamous cell carcinoma. The sequences come from PBMCs, collected after nivolumab (anti-PD-1) treatment. CDR3 residues: CASSSGLTVYNEQFF. The DNA of the CDR3 is TGTGCCAGCAGCTCGGGACTAACGGTCTACAATGAGCAGTTCTTC.